This T cell receptor beta chain was sequenced in a study of response to subunit inactivated influenza vaccine. Points from the study as a whole: With each seasonal influenza vaccination, the authors suggested, few new T cells are recruited.

V was pared by 5 bases and J by 1 base, with 5 bases of the junction left unmatched. The CDR3 spans 15 residues. This clonotype was seen only a few times. Antigen specificity is unknown. TCRdb reprocessed the RT-PCR reads via MiXCR and lists one record per CDR3 protein. This table holds around 530,000 distinct CDR3 sequences, 10% to 15% found once. The chain couples TRBV12-3 or TRBV12-4 to TRBJ2-1, with 7 nucleotides matching TRBD2. The sequencing used PBMCs from blood, collected on the day of vaccination. The receptor was derived from a man aged 50-59 years who received an inactivated influenza vaccine. The CDR3 DNA is TGTGCCAGCAGTATTAGCGGGCTATCCTACAATGAGCAGTTCTTC. This encodes CASSISGLSYNEQFF.